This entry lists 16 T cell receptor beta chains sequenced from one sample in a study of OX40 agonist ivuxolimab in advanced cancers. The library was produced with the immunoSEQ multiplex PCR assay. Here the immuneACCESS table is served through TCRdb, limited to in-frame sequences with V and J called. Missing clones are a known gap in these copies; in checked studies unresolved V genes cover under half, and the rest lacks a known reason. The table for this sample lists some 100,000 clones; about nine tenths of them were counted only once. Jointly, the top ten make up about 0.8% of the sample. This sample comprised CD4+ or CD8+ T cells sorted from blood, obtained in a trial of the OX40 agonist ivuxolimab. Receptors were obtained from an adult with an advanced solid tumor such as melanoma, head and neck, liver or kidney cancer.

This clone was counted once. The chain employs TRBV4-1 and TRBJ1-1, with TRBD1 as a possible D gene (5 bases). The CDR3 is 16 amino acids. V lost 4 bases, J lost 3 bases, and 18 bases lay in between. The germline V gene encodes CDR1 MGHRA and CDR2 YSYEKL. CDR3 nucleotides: TGCGCCAGCAGCCCTAGAGGGGCAGGGAGCGACACTGAAGCTTTCTTT. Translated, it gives CASSPRGAGSDTEAFF.

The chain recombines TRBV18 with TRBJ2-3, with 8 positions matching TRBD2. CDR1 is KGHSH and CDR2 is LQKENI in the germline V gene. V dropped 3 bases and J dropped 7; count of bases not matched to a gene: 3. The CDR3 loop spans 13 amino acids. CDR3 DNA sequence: TGTGCCAGCTCACCCGCGGGGGGTAATACGCAGTATTTT. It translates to CASSPAGGNTQYF.

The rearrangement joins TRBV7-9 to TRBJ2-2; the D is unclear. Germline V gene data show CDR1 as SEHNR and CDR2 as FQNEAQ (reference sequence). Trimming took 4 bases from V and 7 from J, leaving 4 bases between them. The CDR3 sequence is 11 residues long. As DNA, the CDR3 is TGTGCCAGCAGCTCCTTCGGGGAGCTGTTTTTT. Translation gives CASSSFGELFF.

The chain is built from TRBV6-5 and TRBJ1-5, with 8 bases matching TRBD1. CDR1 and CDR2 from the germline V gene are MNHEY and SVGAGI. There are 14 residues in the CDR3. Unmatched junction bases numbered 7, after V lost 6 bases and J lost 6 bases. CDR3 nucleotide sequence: TGTGCCAGCAGACAGGGACAGGTGGGTCAGCCCCAGCATTTT. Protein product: CASRQGQVGQPQHF.

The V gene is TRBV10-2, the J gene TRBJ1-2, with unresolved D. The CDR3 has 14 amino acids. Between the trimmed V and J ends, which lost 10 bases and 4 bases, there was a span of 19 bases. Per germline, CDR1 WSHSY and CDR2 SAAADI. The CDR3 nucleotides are TGCGCCACTGCTAAGGAGCGTGAAGGCTATGGCTACACCTTC. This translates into CATAKEREGYGYTF.

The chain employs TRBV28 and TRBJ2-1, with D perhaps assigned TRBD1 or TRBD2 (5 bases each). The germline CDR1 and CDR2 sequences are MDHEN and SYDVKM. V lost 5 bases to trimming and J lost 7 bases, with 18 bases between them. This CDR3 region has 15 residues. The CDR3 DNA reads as TGTGCCAGCAGTACTCCGGGGCCCAAGGAAAATGAGCAGTTCTTC. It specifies CASSTPGPKENEQFF.

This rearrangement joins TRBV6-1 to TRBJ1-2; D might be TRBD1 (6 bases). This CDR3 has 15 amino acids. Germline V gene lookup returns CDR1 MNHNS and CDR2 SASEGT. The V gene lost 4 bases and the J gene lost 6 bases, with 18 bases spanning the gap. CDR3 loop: CASSARSGGRDGYTF. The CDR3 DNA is TGTGCCAGCAGTGCCCGTTCTGGGGGCAGAGATGGCTACACCTTC.

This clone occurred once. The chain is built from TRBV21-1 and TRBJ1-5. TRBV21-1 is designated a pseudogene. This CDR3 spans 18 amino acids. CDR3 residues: CASSRPLWGKRNNQPQHF. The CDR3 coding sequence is TGTGCCAGCAGCAGGCCCCTGTGGGGAAAAAGGAACAATCAGCCCCAGCATTTT.

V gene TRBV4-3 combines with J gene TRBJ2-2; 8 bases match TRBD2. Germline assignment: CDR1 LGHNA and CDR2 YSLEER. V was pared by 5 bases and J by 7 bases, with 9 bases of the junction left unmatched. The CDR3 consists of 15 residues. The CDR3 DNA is TGCGCCAGCAGCGGGGAAGCGGGAGCGGTCGGGGAGCTGTTTTTT. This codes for CASSGEAGAVGELFF.

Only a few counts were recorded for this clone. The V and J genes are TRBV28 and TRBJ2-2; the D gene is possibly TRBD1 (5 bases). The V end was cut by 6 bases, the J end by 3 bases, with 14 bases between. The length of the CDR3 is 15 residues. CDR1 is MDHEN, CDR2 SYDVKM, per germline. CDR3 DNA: TGTGCCAGCAGCCAGGGCGGATCCTACACCGGGGAGCTGTTTTTT. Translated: CASSQGGSYTGELFF.

The CDR3, as DNA: TGTGCCAGCAGTCCCGGACAGGGAGGCGAGCAGTACGTC. Amino acids: CASSPGQGGEQYV. This chain connects TRBV28 to TRBJ2-7, with 8 bases fitting TRBD1. The ends lost 5 bases at V and 6 bases at J; junction bases unmatched: 6. This CDR3 contains 13 residues. CDR1 MDHEN and CDR2 SYDVKM come from the germline V gene.

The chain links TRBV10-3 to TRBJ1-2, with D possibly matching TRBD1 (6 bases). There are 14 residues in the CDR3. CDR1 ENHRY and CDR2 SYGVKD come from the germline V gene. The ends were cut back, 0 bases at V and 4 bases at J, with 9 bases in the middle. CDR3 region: CAISESPDSYGYTF. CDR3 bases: TGTGCCATCAGTGAGTCTCCGGACAGCTATGGCTACACCTTC.

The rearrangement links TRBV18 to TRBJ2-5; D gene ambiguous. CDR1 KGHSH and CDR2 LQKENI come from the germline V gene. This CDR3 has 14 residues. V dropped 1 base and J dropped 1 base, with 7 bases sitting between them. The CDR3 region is CASSPRNSQETQYF. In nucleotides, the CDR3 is TGTGCCAGCTCACCACGGAACAGCCAAGAGACCCAGTACTTC. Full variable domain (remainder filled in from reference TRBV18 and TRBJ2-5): NAGVMQNPRHLVRRRGQEARLRCSPMKGHSHVYWYRQLPEEGLKFMVYLQKENIIDESGMPKERFSAEFPKEGPSILRIQQVVRGDSAAYFCASSPRNSQETQYFGPGTRLLVL.

The CDR3 DNA reads TGCAGCGTTGCACTCTGGAATGAAAAACTGTTTTTT. It specifies CSVALWNEKLFF. V gene TRBV29-1 combines with J gene TRBJ1-4; D is unclear. CDR3 length: 12 residues. Per the germline V gene, CDR1 is SQVTM and CDR2 is ANQGSEA. The V end lost 4 bases, the J end lost 5 bases, and 8 bases lay between the germline ends.

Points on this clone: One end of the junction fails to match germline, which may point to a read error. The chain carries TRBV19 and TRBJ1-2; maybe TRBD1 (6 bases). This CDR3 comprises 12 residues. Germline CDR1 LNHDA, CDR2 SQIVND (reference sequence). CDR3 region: CASSNRDDGYTF. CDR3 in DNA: TGTGCCAGCAGTAACAGGGACGATGGCTACACCTTC.

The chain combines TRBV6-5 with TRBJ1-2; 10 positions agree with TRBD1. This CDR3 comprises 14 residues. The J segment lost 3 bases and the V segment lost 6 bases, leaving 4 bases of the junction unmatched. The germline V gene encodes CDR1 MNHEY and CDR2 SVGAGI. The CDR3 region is CASSLGTGDYGYTF. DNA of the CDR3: TGTGCCAGCAGCCTTGGGACAGGGGACTATGGCTACACCTTC.